The 6 T cell receptor beta chains presented below share a single source sample, sequenced in a study of blood T cell repertoires in COVID-19. Assay used: immunoSEQ multiplex PCR; TCRdb lists only in-frame clones, some missing. The data contain about 40,000 clones, around 85% of them singletons. Sequenced input: peripheral blood. These receptor sequences come from a woman aged 60-70 years with acute or convalescent COVID-19.

This chain's CDR3 is CASETPGAETNEKLFF. The CDR3 DNA reads TGTGCCAGCGAGACGCCAGGGGCTGAAACTAATGAAAAACTGTTTTTT. The gene calls are TRBV2 and TRBJ1-4; tentatively, D is TRBD1 (6 bases). The length of the CDR3 is 16 residues. From germline, CDR1 is SNHLY and CDR2 FYNNEI. V lost 8 bases, J lost 1 base, and 17 bases lay in between.

The J gene is TRBJ2-1, the V gene TRBV12-3 or TRBV12-4; 7 bases line up with TRBD2. V trimming: 6 bases; J trimming: 7 bases; junction bases outside the gene matches: 6. This CDR3 spans 13 amino acids. CDR3 in DNA: TGTGCCAGCAGGGCGGGAGCATGGAATGAGCAGTTCTTC. As protein: CASRAGAWNEQFF.

The chain couples TRBV7-2 to TRBJ1-6; D not certain. This CDR3 contains 15 residues. Trimming left V 5 bases short and J 7 bases short, with 15 bases between. CDR1 is SGHTA and CDR2 is FQGNSA in the germline V gene. CDR3 in amino acids: CASSVGALENSPLHF. CDR3 sequence (DNA): TGTGCCAGCAGCGTCGGAGCGCTTGAGAATTCACCCCTCCACTTT.

J is TRBJ2-2 and V is TRBV29-1; TRBD2 might be the D (6 bases). CDR3 length: 15 residues. Trimming pared 1 base from V and 3 bases from J, leaving 12 bases between. Germline-derived CDR1 and CDR2 are SQVTM and ANQGSEA. The CDR3 sequence is CSVEGRERDTGELFF. Here the CDR3 DNA reads TGCAGCGTTGAAGGTCGGGAGCGCGACACCGGGGAGCTGTTTTTT.

The chain joins TRBV5-1 to TRBJ1-4; TRBD1 agrees at 7 bases. The CDR3 has 16 amino acids. CDR1 and CDR2 (germline): SGHRS, YFSETQ. Unmatched junction bases numbered 9, after V lost 4 bases and J lost 3 bases. The CDR3: CASSAGYRGSNEKLFF. The DNA of the CDR3 is TGCGCCAGCAGCGCAGGCTACAGGGGCTCTAATGAAAAACTGTTTTTT. Using reference TRBV5-1 and TRBJ1-4 for the parts outside the CDR3, the full variable domain is KAGVTQTPRYLIKTRGQQVTLSCSPISGHRSVSWYQQTPGQGLQFLFEYFSETQRNKGNFPGRFSGRQFSNSRSEMNVSTLELGDSALYLCASSAGYRGSNEKLFFGSGTQLSVL.

The chain recombines TRBV9 with TRBJ1-2; D ambiguous. This CDR3 is built from 17 residues. In germline, CDR1 is SGDLS, CDR2 YYNGEE. V was cut by 4 bases and J by 5 bases, with 24 bases left in between. The CDR3: CASSSTGGSQSHYGYTF. In DNA form, the CDR3 reads TGTGCCAGCAGCTCAACGGGAGGGTCTCAGAGTCATTATGGCTACACCTTC.